This note documents a single T cell receptor beta chain sequence. Its antigen is undetermined. This entry belongs to a study of blood T cells in healthy people across ages. Notes on the study in general: The donors' CMV status was not determined, possibly confounding changes in expanded clonotypes. TCR beta diversity correlated strongly with naive T cell percentage.

It was with a sample-barcoded 5' primer and a J-beta primer mix that a second PCR of roughly 7 to 12 cycles was run. Through a template-switch adaptor with 12 random nucleotides, each cDNA molecule received a tag. TCRdb passed the 5' RACE reads through MiXCR, listing each CDR3 protein once. The sample carries over 950,000 distinct CDR3 sequences, just over 50% recorded once. The TCR sequence derives from a woman aged 60-75 years in good health. The sequenced sample consisted of blood.

The CDR3 DNA sequence: TGTGCCAGCAAACGGATCGTGGGGCCTCAGCCCCAGCATTTT. Translated, it gives CASKRIVGPQPQHF. The chain couples TRBV5-5 to TRBJ1-5, with D maybe TRBD1 (5 bases). The V gene's germline CDR1 is SGHKS and CDR2 YYEKEE (reference sequence). The CDR3 loop spans 14 amino acids. V was trimmed by 6 bases and J by 6 bases, leaving 16 bases between them.